In this sample, the clone carrying this T cell receptor beta chain turned up a few times. Its antigen is unknown. The data stem from a study of Graves' ophthalmopathy and Graves' hyperthyroidism. The germline gives CDR1 MNHEY, CDR2 SVGAGI. V lost 6 bases and J lost 1; bases outside the gene matches: 7. CDR3 length equals 16 residues. Transcripts of RNA were the source for amplifying TCR beta CDR3 regions. Amplification began with first-round RT-PCR using HTBI primers, then second-round multiplex PCR was performed. From the multiplex PCR reads, TCRdb called clonotypes with MiXCR, one entry per CDR3 protein. There are 580,000 or so distinct CDR3 sequences in the sample; about 35% occur only once, and around 4.6% lies in the top ten. Study-wide findings and caveats: Ophthalmopathy progression was predicted with roughly 68% sensitivity and about 72% specificity.

Each diagnosis was determined on the basis of clinical symptoms, serum thyroxine, TRAb, thyroid ultrasound and orbital computed tomography. The source of this sequence is an adult man with Graves' hyperthyroidism. The sequencing input was peripheral blood or thyroid tissue (not recorded which). The V gene is TRBV6-5, the J gene TRBJ2-2; TRBD2 matches at 8 bases. This chain's CDR3 is CASRRRTSLNTGELFF. Written as DNA, the CDR3 is TGTGCCAGCAGGCGCAGGACTAGCTTGAACACCGGGGAGCTGTTTTTT.